This record concerns one T cell receptor beta chain sequence. Its antigen target is currently unknown. Base qualities are not provided; no much larger clone lies one nucleotide away. From cysteine to phenylalanine, the CDR3 is 10 amino acids long. Kept here is only the CDR3 DNA, which spans 30 bases and is read in frame from base 1. Via the germline V gene (reference sequence), CDR1 is DFQATT and CDR2 SNEGSKA. V is pared back by 3 bases and J by 4 bases, with 3 bases lying between the germline termini. This specimen comes from a study of CD8+ T cells in alopecia areata (dated by TCRdb to about 2018). The study in broad terms: Treated patients were enrolled in an open-label pilot trial of oral tofacitinib, 5 to 10 mg twice daily, for moderate-to-severe alopecia areata. Patients received tofacitinib for 6 to 18 months and were then followed off drug for 6 months to check for delayed response and recurrence. The SALT score, which quantifies the percentage of affected scalp surface area, was used to measure disease severity in treated patients. High-throughput TCRbeta sequencing was used to examine T cell clonal expansion in alopecia areata in both the C3H/HeJ mouse model and human patients. On the human side, TCRbeta sequencing was run on scalp tissue and on sorted CD4+ and CD8+ peripheral blood T cells from healthy controls and from alopecia areata patients with either patchy or totalis/universalis disease. Tofacitinib-treated patients had biopsies at baseline and at 4 and 24 weeks of treatment, with a later scalp biopsy in several patients. Scalp clonality was compared across normal scalp (n=4), patchy alopecia areata scalp (n=8), and alopecia totalis/universalis scalp (n=8). The RNA source kit depended on sample type: the PAXgene miRNA kit for fixed scalp, the miRNeasy kit for PBMCs, and the RNeasy kit for mouse skin. TCRbeta CDR3 regions were amplified by immunoSEQ multiplex PCR with 35 Vbeta forward and 13 Jbeta reverse primers. The paper as a whole reports these results and caveats: Tofacitinib significantly decreased scalp clonality and the number of expanded CD8+ clones among the top 100 scalp clones. Lesional scalp, especially in alopecia totalis/universalis, showed higher clonality and more expanded CD8+ clones than normal scalp, suggesting antigenic drive. Because the treated cohort was small and included a single nonresponder, larger studies are needed to assess links between baseline CD8+ expansion and response. Shared TCR sequences between patients were less evident than in mice, which may be partly attributable to HLA diversity in the patient population. Many expanded lesional clones persisted in scalp and blood during tofacitinib treatment, which may partly explain relapse after stopping treatment. Unlike mouse skin, which is dominated by gammadelta T cells, normal human skin has resident alphabeta T cells that are also sequenced, and this complicates analysis of the scalp TCR repertoire.

Library preparation used the immunoSEQ multiplex PCR assay. RNA was extracted from all samples and reverse transcribed into cDNA, which served as template for TCR sequencing. SuperScript III was used for first-strand cDNA synthesis, primed with a 2:1 mix of oligo-dT and random hexamers. Amplification bias was assessed with a synthetic immune receptor repertoire, and residual bias was removed computationally. As for the original processing: Raw reads were preprocessed to remove errors, and CDR3 was defined according to IMGT conventions as the region from the conserved cysteine to phenylalanine. Clonality was computed as 1 minus the Shannon entropy, with the entropy normalized by log2 of the number of productive unique TCRs. Whether scalp clones were CD4 or CD8 was inferred by matching scalp TCRbeta sequences against CD4 and CD8 repertoires sorted from blood. In its TCRdb copy, this immuneACCESS table keeps in-frame sequences only and misses some clones. Where compared with another copy, unresolved V genes explain less than half of these, and the others have no known cause. The V and J calls and clone size were taken over from that table, and D and trimming were inferred from the DNA. A total of about 210,000 clones appear in this sample, 50% to 75% of them only once. The top ten constitute 4% to 5% of the sample.

The time point label on this specimen signifies: about 4 weeks on oral tofacitinib. The treatment or condition label, as the study defines it: oral pan-JAK inhibitor, 5-10 mg twice daily. From alopecia areata patients, peripheral blood was collected along with lesional scalp punch biopsies. PBMCs were isolated by density centrifugation and stained for CD3, CD4 and CD8, after which CD4+ and CD8+ T cells were sorted on a FACSAria. The sequencing used CD4+ T cells sorted from blood, collected at week 4, from a patient treated with tofacitinib. This sequence was found in a human donor with alopecia areata. This receptor chain uses TRBV20-1 and TRBJ1-2; no D gene can be assigned with confidence. The CDR3 here reads CSASSYGYTF. Read as DNA, the sequence is TGCAGTGCTAGTTCCTATGGCTACACCTTC.